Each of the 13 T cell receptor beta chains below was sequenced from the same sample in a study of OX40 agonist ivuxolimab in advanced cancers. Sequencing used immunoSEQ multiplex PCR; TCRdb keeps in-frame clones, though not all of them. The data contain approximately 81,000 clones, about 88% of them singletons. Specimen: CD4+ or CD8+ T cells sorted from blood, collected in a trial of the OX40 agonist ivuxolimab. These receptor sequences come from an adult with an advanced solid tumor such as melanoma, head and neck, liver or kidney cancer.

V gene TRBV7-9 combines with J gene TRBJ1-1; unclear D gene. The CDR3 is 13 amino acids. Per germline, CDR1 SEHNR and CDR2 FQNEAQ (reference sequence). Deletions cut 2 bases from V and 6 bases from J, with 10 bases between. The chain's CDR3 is CASSLQVSAEAFF. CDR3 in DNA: TGTGCCAGCAGCTTACAAGTGAGCGCTGAAGCTTTCTTT.

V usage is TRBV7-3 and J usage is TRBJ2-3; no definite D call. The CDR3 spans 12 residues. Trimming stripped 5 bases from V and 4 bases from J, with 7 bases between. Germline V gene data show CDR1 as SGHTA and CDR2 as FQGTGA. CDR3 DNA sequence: TGTGCCAGCAGCCTCCCTCCAGATACGCAGTATTTT. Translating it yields CASSLPPDTQYF.

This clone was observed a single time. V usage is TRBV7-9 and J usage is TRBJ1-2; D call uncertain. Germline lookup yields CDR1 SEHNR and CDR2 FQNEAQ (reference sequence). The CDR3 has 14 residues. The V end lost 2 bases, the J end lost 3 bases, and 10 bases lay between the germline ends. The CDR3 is CASSLSSQDYGYTF. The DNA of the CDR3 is TGTGCCAGCAGCTTAAGTAGCCAGGACTATGGCTACACCTTC.

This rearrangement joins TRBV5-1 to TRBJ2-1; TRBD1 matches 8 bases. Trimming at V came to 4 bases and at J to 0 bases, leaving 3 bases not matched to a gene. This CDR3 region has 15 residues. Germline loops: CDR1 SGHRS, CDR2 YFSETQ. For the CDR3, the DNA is TGCGCCAGCAGCGTAGACAGGGGCTCCTACAATGAGCAGTTCTTC. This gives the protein CASSVDRGSYNEQFF. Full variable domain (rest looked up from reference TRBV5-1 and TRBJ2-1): KAGVTQTPRYLIKTRGQQVTLSCSPISGHRSVSWYQQTPGQGLQFLFEYFSETQRNKGNFPGRFSGRQFSNSRSEMNVSTLELGDSALYLCASSVDRGSYNEQFFGPGTRLTVL.

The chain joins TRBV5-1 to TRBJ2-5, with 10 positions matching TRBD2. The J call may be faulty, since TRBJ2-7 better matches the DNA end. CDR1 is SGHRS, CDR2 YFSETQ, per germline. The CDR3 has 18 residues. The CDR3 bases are TGCGCCAGCAGCTTGGAGCCTACGGGGACTAGCGTAACCTACGAGCAGTACTTC. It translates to CASSLEPTGTSVTYEQYF.

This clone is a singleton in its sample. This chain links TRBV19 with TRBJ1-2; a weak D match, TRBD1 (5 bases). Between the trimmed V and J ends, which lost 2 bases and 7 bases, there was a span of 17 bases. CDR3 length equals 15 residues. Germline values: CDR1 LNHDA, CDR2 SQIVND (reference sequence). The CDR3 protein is CASSIYPVGLLGYTF. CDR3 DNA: TGTGCCAGTAGTATATACCCCGTGGGGCTGCTTGGCTACACCTTC.

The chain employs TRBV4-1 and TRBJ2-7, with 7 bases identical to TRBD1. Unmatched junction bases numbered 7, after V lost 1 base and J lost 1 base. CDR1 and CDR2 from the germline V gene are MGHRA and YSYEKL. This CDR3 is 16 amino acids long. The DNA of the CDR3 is TGCGCCAGCAGCCAAGGGGGGACAGCCCAGTCCTACGAGCAGTACTTC. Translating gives CASSQGGTAQSYEQYF.

Here the CDR3 reads CASSPSGATGNTIYF. For the CDR3, the DNA is TGTGCCAGCAGCCCCTCCGGGGCAACTGGAAACACCATATATTTT. The genes are TRBV7-2 and TRBJ1-3, with TRBD1 as a possible D gene (5 bases). Germline-derived CDR1 and CDR2 are SGHTA and FQGNSA. With 5 bases removed from V and 2 bases from J, the gap between germline ends came to 13 bases. CDR3 length: 15 residues.

CDR3 region: CASSLTGGSYNSPLHF. As DNA, the CDR3 is TGTGCCAGCAGTTTGACAGGAGGCTCCTATAATTCACCCCTCCACTTT. This chain uses TRBV6-5 with TRBJ1-6; TRBD1 might be the D (6 bases). V lost 4 bases to trimming and J lost 0 bases, with 10 bases between them. The germline gives CDR1 MNHEY, CDR2 SVGAGI. CDR3 size: 16 residues.

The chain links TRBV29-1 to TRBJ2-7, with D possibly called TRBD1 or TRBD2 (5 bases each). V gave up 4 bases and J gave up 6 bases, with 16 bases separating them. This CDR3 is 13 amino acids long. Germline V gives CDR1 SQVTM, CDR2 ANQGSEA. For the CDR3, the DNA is TGCAGCGTTGGAGTGGGGGAACTAGGCGAGCAGTACTTC. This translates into CSVGVGELGEQYF.

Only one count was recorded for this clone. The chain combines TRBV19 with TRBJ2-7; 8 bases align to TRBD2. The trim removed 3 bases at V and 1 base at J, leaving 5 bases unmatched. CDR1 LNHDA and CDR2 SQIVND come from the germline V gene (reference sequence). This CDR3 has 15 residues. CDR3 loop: CASSIGRGVSYEQYF. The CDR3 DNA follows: TGTGCCAGTAGTATCGGGAGGGGAGTTTCCTACGAGCAGTACTTC. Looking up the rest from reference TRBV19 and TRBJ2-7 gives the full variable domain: DGGITQSPKYLFRKEGQNVTLSCEQNLNHDAMYWYRQDPGQGLRLIYYSQIVNDFQKGDIAEGYSVSREKKESFPLTVTSAQKNPTAFYLCASSIGRGVSYEQYFGPGTRLTVT.

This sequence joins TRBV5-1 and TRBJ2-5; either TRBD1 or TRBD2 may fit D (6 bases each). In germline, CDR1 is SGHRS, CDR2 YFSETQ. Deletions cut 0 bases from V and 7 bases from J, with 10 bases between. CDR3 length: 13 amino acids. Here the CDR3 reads CASSLAGGGTQYF. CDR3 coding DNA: TGCGCCAGCAGCTTGGCCGGGGGCGGGACCCAGTACTTC.

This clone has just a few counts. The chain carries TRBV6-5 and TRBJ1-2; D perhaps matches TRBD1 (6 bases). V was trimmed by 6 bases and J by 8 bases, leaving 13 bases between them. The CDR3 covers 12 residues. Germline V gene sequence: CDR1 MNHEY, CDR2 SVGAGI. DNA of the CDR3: TGTGCCAGCAGGATTACAGGGTCGGGCTACACCTTC. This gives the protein CASRITGSGYTF.